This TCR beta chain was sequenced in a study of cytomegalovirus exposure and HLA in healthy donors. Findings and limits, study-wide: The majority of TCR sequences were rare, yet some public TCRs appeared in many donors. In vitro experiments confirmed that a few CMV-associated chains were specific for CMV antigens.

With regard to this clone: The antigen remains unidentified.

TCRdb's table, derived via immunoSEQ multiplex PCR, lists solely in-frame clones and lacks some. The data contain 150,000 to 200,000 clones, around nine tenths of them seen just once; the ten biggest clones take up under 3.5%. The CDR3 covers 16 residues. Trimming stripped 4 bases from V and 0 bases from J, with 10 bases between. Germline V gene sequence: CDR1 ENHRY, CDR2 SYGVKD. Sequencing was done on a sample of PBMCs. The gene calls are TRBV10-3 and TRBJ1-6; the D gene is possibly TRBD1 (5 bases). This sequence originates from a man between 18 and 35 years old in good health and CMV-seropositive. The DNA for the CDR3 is TGTGCCATCAGTGTTGACAGATTCTCCTATAATTCACCCCTCCACTTT. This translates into CAISVDRFSYNSPLHF.